This paragraph reports one TCR beta chain. Its antigen is as yet unknown. Trimming shortened V by 7 bases and J by 0 bases, and 7 bases separated the two germline ends. CDR1 and CDR2 from the germline V gene are MGHRA and YSYEKL. The CDR3 contains 13 residues. The record originates from a study of T-cell memory formation after mild COVID-19. Study background: The study found TCR clusters largely donor specific. Study findings and constraints: For second-wave clones that peaked at day 37, SARS-CoV-2 specificity went unverified. Memory from before infection featured some responding clones, which suggests cross-reactive memory joined.

UMIs and sample barcodes were carried by the TCR alpha and TCR beta cDNA libraries that 5'RACE produced using constant-segment primers. TCRdb re-called the 5' RACE reads with MiXCR, one entry per CDR3 protein. In the table there are 100,000 to 150,000 distinct CDR3 sequences, roughly 6% of which are singletons. The clonotype was recovered from an adult woman who had mild COVID-19 (a few samples of this study predate the infection). Cell type and time point are not known. Sequencing was performed on PBMCs or a T cell subset sorted from them (not recorded which). The chain links TRBV4-1 to TRBJ1-3; no reliable D call. CDR3 amino acids: CASKKHSGNTIYF. The CDR3 DNA follows: TGCGCCAGCAAAAAACACTCTGGAAACACCATATATTTT.